This is a list of T cell receptor beta chains from one sample in a study of CD8 T cells in Susac syndrome. TCRdb recomputed calls from the immunoSEQ multiplex PCR reads with MiXCR, one row per CDR3 protein. The table includes around 70,000 distinct CDR3 sequences, approximately 93% detected once. Sequenced sample: CD8+ T cells from PBMCs. The origin of the receptors is a human donor with multiple sclerosis. The CDR3 runs from the conserved cysteine through the conserved F or W. D genes are given only for firm matches. Clone size is shown for a subset of rows, as once, few, many or a class of expanded clone.

len,d_gene,abundance,v_gene,j_gene,CDR3nt,CDR3aa
16,-,-,TRBV11-1,TRBJ2-7,TGTGCCAGCAGCTTGGTCCAGAGCCGATTAAGGGACGAGCAGTACTTC,CASSLVQSRLRDEQYF
17,-,-,TRBV7-9,TRBJ1-4,TGTGCCAGCAGCGCACAGGGCGCGGGTTCAACTAATGAAAAACTGTTTTTT,CASSAQGAGSTNEKLFF
15,-,-,TRBV5-6,TRBJ2-7,TGTGCCAGCAGCTTGCAGTCGTGGGGCGACTACGAGCAGTACTTC,CASSLQSWGDYEQYF
16,-,-,TRBV27,TRBJ1-2,TGTGCCAGCAGTTTATCGTTTAGTGCGGGACTAGATGGCTACACCTTC,CASSLSFSAGLDGYTF
16,-,-,TRBV5-6,TRBJ1-6,TGTGCCAGCAGCTCCCCCCGGACAGAAAGTAATTCACCCCTCCACTTT,CASSSPRTESNSPLHF
11,-,-,TRBV7-9,TRBJ1-2,TGTGCCAGCAGCCTTACCAGGGGCTACACCTTC,CASSLTRGYTF
14,TRBD1,-,TRBV2,TRBJ2-7,TGTGCCAGCAGTGAATTTGGGGACAGCTACGAGCAGTACTTC,CASSEFGDSYEQYF
13,-,-,TRBV15,TRBJ2-7,TGTGCCACCAGCTCCCGCGTCCTCTACGAGCAGTACTTC,CATSSRVLYEQYF
14,-,-,TRBV28,TRBJ2-5,TGTGCCAGCAGTTTATCACAGTCTCAAGAGACCCAGTACTTC,CASSLSQSQETQYF
11,-,few,TRBV29-1,TRBJ2-7,TGCAGCGTGGGACGGGACTACGAGCAGTACTTC,CSVGRDYEQYF
15,-,-,TRBV27,TRBJ2-6,TGTGCCAGCAGTTCCACGGCCTCTGGGGCCAACGTCCTGACTTTC,CASSSTASGANVLTF
14,-,-,TRBV7-9,TRBJ2-1,TGTGCCAGCAGCCCCCCGGGTGGGGAAAATGAGCAGTTCTTC,CASSPPGGENEQFF
12,-,-,TRBV6-2/TRBV6-3,TRBJ1-2,TGTGCCAGCAGTGGCCTGAGGGCCGGCTACACCTTC,CASSGLRAGYTF
15,-,-,TRBV20-1,TRBJ2-1,TGCAGTGTGAGACCCCCGGGGGCCCCCTACAATGAGCAGTTCTTC,CSVRPPGAPYNEQFF
17,-,once,TRBV7-8,TRBJ1-2,TGTGCCAGCAGCTTAGGATTGGGGGGCGGATATGACTATGGCTACACCTTC,CASSLGLGGGYDYGYTF
15,-,-,TRBV7-9,TRBJ2-2,TGTGCCAGCAGCTACCTGTCGGGGTGGACCGGGGAGCTGTTTTTT,CASSYLSGWTGELFF
13,TRBD1,-,TRBV14,TRBJ2-7,TGTGCCAGCAGAAACAGGGGATGGGACGAGCAGTACTTC,CASRNRGWDEQYF
16,TRBD2,-,TRBV4-1,TRBJ2-1,TGCGCCAGCAGCGGTGAACTAGCGGGATTAAACAATGAGCAGTTCTTC,CASSGELAGLNNEQFF
15,TRBD2,-,TRBV3-1,TRBJ2-5,TGTGCCAGCCAGGGACTAGCGGGGGGACAAGAGACCCAGTACTTC,CASQGLAGGQETQYF
15,-,-,TRBV13,TRBJ2-1,TGTGCCAGCAGTGGACCGTCGGAGGGCCGAAATGAGCAGTTCTTC,CASSGPSEGRNEQFF
16,-,-,TRBV27,TRBJ1-1,TGTGCCAGCTTTTTATCCTACGGGGCCATGAACACTGAAGCTTTCTTT,CASFLSYGAMNTEAFF
12,-,-,TRBV19,TRBJ1-1,TGTGCCAGCGATCAGGGAAACACTGAAGCTTTCTTT,CASDQGNTEAFF
10,-,-,TRBV19,TRBJ2-5,TGTGCCACCAAGAAAGAGACCCAGTACTTC,CATKKETQYF
16,-,-,TRBV7-3,TRBJ2-2,TGTGCCAGCAGCTTAACACCAGGGATGAACACCGGGGAGCTGTTTTTT,CASSLTPGMNTGELFF
11,-,-,TRBV28,TRBJ1-5,TGTGCCAGCAGACACACAAGGCCCCAGCATTTT,CASRHTRPQHF
13,-,-,TRBV27,TRBJ2-7,TGTGCCAGCAGTTTAGGGCTAGCTACCGAGCAGTACTTC,CASSLGLATEQYF
17,-,-,TRBV15,TRBJ1-2,TGTGCCACCAGCAGAGCCATCGGGGTGGGAAATAACTATGGCTACACCTTC,CATSRAIGVGNNYGYTF
16,-,-,TRBV27,TRBJ2-1,TGTGCCAGCAGTTTATCGGTGGGTCCCTTACTTTATGAGCAGTTCTTC,CASSLSVGPLLYEQFF
15,-,-,TRBV6-6,TRBJ2-7,TGTGCCAGCAGTTATTACACAGCGAGCTCCTACGAGCAGTACTTC,CASSYYTASSYEQYF
17,-,-,TRBV7-2,TRBJ1-5,TGTGCCAGCAGCTACCTTCGGGACCCAACTAGCAATCAGCCCCAGCATTTT,CASSYLRDPTSNQPQHF
12,-,few,TRBV4-1,TRBJ2-7,TGCGCCAGCAGCCAAGATACGTACGAGCAGTACTTC,CASSQDTYEQYF
13,-,-,TRBV5-4,TRBJ2-1,TGTGCCTCGACGGGAGCTGGCTACAATGAGCAGTTCTTC,CASTGAGYNEQFF
17,TRBD1,-,TRBV15,TRBJ2-2,TGTGCCACCAGCAGAGATTGGGGGACAGAGAACACCGGGGAGCTGTTTTTT,CATSRDWGTENTGELFF
16,-,-,TRBV9,TRBJ2-2,TGTGCCAGCAGCGTAGTGGTGGTGGGGAACACCGGGGAGCTGTTTTTT,CASSVVVVGNTGELFF
15,-,once,TRBV13,TRBJ1-1,TGTGCCAGCAGCTTAGTCCAGGGACTACACACTGAAGCTTTCTTT,CASSLVQGLHTEAFF
15,TRBD1,-,TRBV6-2/TRBV6-3,TRBJ1-5,TGTGCCAGCGCTACGGACAGGGGAAAGAATCAGCCCCAGCATTTT,CASATDRGKNQPQHF
13,-,-,TRBV5-1,TRBJ2-7,TGCGCCAGCAGCTTAGAGACAGGCTACGAGCAGTACTTC,CASSLETGYEQYF
14,TRBD2,-,TRBV29-1,TRBJ2-5,TGCAGCGTTCGACTAGCGGGGGCTCAAGAGACCCAGTACTTC,CSVRLAGAQETQYF
15,-,-,TRBV29-1,TRBJ2-1,TGCAGCGTTGAAGATCCGGACAGCCTCTACAATGAGCAGTTCTTC,CSVEDPDSLYNEQFF
15,-,-,TRBV6-5,TRBJ2-5,TGTGCCAGCAAAATACTAGGGGCCCTCCAAGAGACCCAGTACTTC,CASKILGALQETQYF
14,TRBD1,-,TRBV7-9,TRBJ1-5,TGTGCCAGCAGCGAAACAGGGGGCGATCAGCCCCAGCATTTT,CASSETGGDQPQHF
15,-,-,TRBV7-8,TRBJ2-7,TGTGCCAGCAGCCCTAGTTGGGGGAGCTCCTACGAGCAGTACTTC,CASSPSWGSSYEQYF
14,-,-,TRBV29-1,TRBJ2-1,TGCAGCGTTGTTGCCCCCGCCGAACACAATGAGCAGTTCTTC,CSVVAPAEHNEQFF
16,-,-,TRBV6-5,TRBJ2-7,TGTGCCAGCAGTTACAATTTTGGGGACAACCGCTACGAGCAGTACTTC,CASSYNFGDNRYEQYF
12,-,-,TRBV19,TRBJ2-5,TGTGCCAGTCTCGGACAGCAAGAGACCCAGTACTTC,CASLGQQETQYF
13,-,-,TRBV7-6,TRBJ2-5,TGTGCCAGCAGCGAAAGGACACGAGAGACCCAGTACTTC,CASSERTRETQYF
11,-,-,TRBV30,TRBJ2-1,TGTGCCTGGAGTCCCGGCAGGGAGCAGTTCTTC,CAWSPGREQFF
14,-,-,TRBV13,TRBJ1-2,TGTGCCAGCAGCCTGGGGACATCCCTTGATGGCTACACCTTC,CASSLGTSLDGYTF
14,TRBD2,-,TRBV6-4,TRBJ2-3,TGTGCCAGCAGTGACAGCGGGGGGGCAGATACGCAGTATTTT,CASSDSGGADTQYF
13,-,-,TRBV9,TRBJ2-7,TGTGCCAGCAGCGCCCGAACAGATCGCGAGCAGTACTTC,CASSARTDREQYF
13,TRBD1,-,TRBV20-1,TRBJ2-2,TGCAGTGCTTCCGGGACAGGGAACGGGGAGCTGTTTTTT,CSASGTGNGELFF
14,TRBD1,-,TRBV3-1,TRBJ2-1,TGTGCCAGCAGCCCGTCGGACAGGGCAAATGAGCAGTTCTTC,CASSPSDRANEQFF
16,TRBD1,-,TRBV4-1,TRBJ2-7,TGCGCCAGCAGCACCGAGGACGGGACAGGGTCCAACGAGCAGTACTTC,CASSTEDGTGSNEQYF
14,-,once,TRBV19,TRBJ2-5,TGTGCCAGTAGTCCCATTTGGGGGCCAGAGACCCAGTACTTC,CASSPIWGPETQYF
14,-,-,TRBV15,TRBJ2-7,TGTGCCACCAGCAGAGATAAGGAGGTCTACGAGCAGTACTTC,CATSRDKEVYEQYF
12,-,-,TRBV27,TRBJ2-7,TGTGCCAGCAGTTTCACGGGGGCCGAGCAGTACTTC,CASSFTGAEQYF
19,-,-,TRBV28,TRBJ1-1,TGTGCCAGCATCCAAGGTCCCTCCCGGGACCCTGGGAGGGACACTGAAGCTTTCTTT,CASIQGPSRDPGRDTEAFF
14,-,-,TRBV12-3/TRBV12-4,TRBJ1-1,TGTGCCAGCAGTTTAGACGGAGGGGGGACTGAAGCTTTCTTT,CASSLDGGGTEAFF
13,-,-,TRBV9,TRBJ2-5,TGTGCCAGCAGCGTAGCTTGGGGAGAGACCCAGTACTTC,CASSVAWGETQYF